The rows below give T cell receptor beta chains drawn from one sample of a study of blood T cell repertoires in COVID-19. Here immunoSEQ multiplex PCR was the method, and the copy in TCRdb shows in-frame clones only, minus some. Of fewer than 250,000 clones in the sample, roughly 80% were seen once. Sequences were obtained from PBMCs or T cells enriched from blood (not recorded which). Source of these receptors: a woman aged 40-49 years who had been exposed to COVID-19. Each CDR3 is given with its conserved first and last residue.

j_call: TRBJ2-2
v_call: TRBV11-1
cdr3_length: 16
cdr3_aa: CASSFLETSNSGELFF

j_call: TRBJ1-6
v_call: TRBV5-6
cdr3_length: 15
cdr3_aa: CASSLFFAYNSPLHF

j_call: TRBJ2-5
v_call: TRBV3-1/TRBV3-2
cdr3_length: 15
cdr3_aa: CASSINPTGGETQYF

j_call: TRBJ1-5
v_call: TRBV12-3/TRBV12-4
cdr3_length: 13
cdr3_aa: CASTTGANQPQHF

j_call: TRBJ1-4
v_call: TRBV18
cdr3_length: 18
cdr3_aa: CASSPRDSTFATNEKLFF

j_call: TRBJ1-1
v_call: TRBV5-8
cdr3_length: 8
cdr3_aa: CAHEGAFF

j_call: TRBJ2-1
v_call: TRBV23-1
cdr3_length: 14
cdr3_aa: CASSQQGSYNEQFF

j_call: TRBJ2-3
v_call: TRBV7-2
cdr3_length: 15
cdr3_aa: CASSPQRGGTDTQYF

j_call: TRBJ1-5
v_call: TRBV10-2
cdr3_length: 15
cdr3_aa: CASSDRTGDDQPQHF

j_call: TRBJ2-3
v_call: TRBV2
cdr3_length: 14
cdr3_aa: CASSAASGTDTQYF

j_call: TRBJ1-4
v_call: TRBV7-9
cdr3_length: 16
cdr3_aa: CASSFRGGAGDEKLFF

j_call: TRBJ1-5
v_call: TRBV28
cdr3_length: 11
cdr3_aa: CASSSREPQHF

j_call: TRBJ1-2
v_call: TRBV30
cdr3_length: 14
cdr3_aa: CAWSWDRVDYGYTF

j_call: TRBJ1-5
v_call: TRBV28
cdr3_length: 15
cdr3_aa: CASSSRDIPNQPQHF

j_call: TRBJ2-1
v_call: TRBV7-3
cdr3_length: 15
cdr3_aa: CASSLLSLAMNEQFF

j_call: TRBJ1-2
v_call: TRBV28
cdr3_length: 12
cdr3_aa: CASSYLSYGYTF

j_call: TRBJ2-2
v_call: TRBV2
cdr3_length: 17
cdr3_aa: CASSAKMAGGNTGELFF

j_call: TRBJ1-6
v_call: TRBV6-2/TRBV6-3
cdr3_length: 15
cdr3_aa: CASSYPPGGTSPLHF

j_call: TRBJ2-2
v_call: TRBV4-1
cdr3_length: 16
cdr3_aa: CASRERLAGNTGELFF

j_call: TRBJ2-1
v_call: TRBV19
cdr3_length: 13
cdr3_aa: CASTRGSYNEQFF

j_call: TRBJ1-1
v_call: TRBV21-1
cdr3_length: 12
cdr3_aa: CATPPGQYEAFF

j_call: TRBJ1-6
v_call: TRBV30
cdr3_length: 12
cdr3_aa: CAWSLLVPPLHF

j_call: TRBJ1-2
v_call: TRBV11-2
cdr3_length: 15
cdr3_aa: CASSLDPGPGFGYTF

j_call: TRBJ1-5
v_call: TRBV4-1
cdr3_length: 17
cdr3_aa: CASSQDKWQGVGQPQHF

j_call: TRBJ2-3
v_call: TRBV2
cdr3_length: 14
cdr3_aa: CASRPGLSSDTQYF

j_call: TRBJ1-1
v_call: TRBV3-1/TRBV3-2
cdr3_length: 12
cdr3_aa: CASSQDYPPAFF

j_call: TRBJ1-2
v_call: TRBV4-3
cdr3_length: 15
cdr3_aa: CASSQEYQGVGGYTF